The rows below give T cell receptor beta chains drawn from one sample of a study of identical twins. Each CDR3 protein gets one entry after TCRdb re-called the 5' RACE reads with MiXCR. This table has 1.5 million to 2 million distinct CDR3 sequences, more than 30% appearing once. Sequencing used cord blood. These receptor sequences come from a newborn girl in good health. Both conserved end residues are trimmed from each CDR3. Clone size is stated in some rows and not others, as once, few, many or a class when expanded.

ASGSSGASTDTQY 13 few TRBJ2-3 TRBV28
ASSQVEGDSNQPQH 14 many TRBJ1-5 TRBV4-2
ASSLVGTDEQF 11 few TRBJ2-1 TRBV11-3
ATEAGGRPYEQY 12 many TRBJ2-7 TRBV3-1
ASSDSVVFTEAF 12 few TRBJ1-1 TRBV25-1
ASSLTGKLEKLF 12 few TRBJ1-4 TRBV5-1
SVAVALAGGPYGQY 14 - TRBJ2-4 TRBV29-1
ASSRQLAGGPNEQF 14 few TRBJ2-1 TRBV3-1
ASSLLAGAVDTQY 13 - TRBJ2-3 TRBV5-6
ASSHGTGSYNEQF 13 few TRBJ2-1 TRBV4-1
ASSRQGPLYNEQF 13 - TRBJ2-1 TRBV11-1
ANRVSRGEETQY 12 - - TRBV12-3/TRBV12-4
ASSGGVSGNTIY 12 - TRBJ1-3 TRBV2